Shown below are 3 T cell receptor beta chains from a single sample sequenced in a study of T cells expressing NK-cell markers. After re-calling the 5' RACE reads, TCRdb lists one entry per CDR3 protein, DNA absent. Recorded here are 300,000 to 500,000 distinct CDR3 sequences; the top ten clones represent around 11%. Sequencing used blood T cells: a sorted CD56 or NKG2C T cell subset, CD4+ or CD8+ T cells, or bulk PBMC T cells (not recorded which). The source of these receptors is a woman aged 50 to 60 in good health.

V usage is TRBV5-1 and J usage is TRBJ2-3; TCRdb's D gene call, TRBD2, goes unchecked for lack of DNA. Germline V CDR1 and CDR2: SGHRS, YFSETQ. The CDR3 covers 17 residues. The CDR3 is CASSLASGSLSTDTQYF.

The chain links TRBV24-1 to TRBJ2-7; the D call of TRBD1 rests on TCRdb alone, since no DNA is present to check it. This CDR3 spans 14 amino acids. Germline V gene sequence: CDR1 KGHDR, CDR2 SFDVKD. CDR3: CATSDYRVPYEQYF.

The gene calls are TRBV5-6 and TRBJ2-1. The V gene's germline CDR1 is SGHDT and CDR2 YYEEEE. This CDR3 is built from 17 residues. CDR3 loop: CASSAVGGGSGYNEQFF. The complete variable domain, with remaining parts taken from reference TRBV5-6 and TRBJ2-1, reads DAGVTQSPTHLIKTRGQQVTLRCSPKSGHDTVSWYQQALGQGPQFIFQYYEEEERQRGNFPDRFSGHQFPNYSSELNVNALLLGDSALYLCASSAVGGGSGYNEQFFGPGTRLTVL.